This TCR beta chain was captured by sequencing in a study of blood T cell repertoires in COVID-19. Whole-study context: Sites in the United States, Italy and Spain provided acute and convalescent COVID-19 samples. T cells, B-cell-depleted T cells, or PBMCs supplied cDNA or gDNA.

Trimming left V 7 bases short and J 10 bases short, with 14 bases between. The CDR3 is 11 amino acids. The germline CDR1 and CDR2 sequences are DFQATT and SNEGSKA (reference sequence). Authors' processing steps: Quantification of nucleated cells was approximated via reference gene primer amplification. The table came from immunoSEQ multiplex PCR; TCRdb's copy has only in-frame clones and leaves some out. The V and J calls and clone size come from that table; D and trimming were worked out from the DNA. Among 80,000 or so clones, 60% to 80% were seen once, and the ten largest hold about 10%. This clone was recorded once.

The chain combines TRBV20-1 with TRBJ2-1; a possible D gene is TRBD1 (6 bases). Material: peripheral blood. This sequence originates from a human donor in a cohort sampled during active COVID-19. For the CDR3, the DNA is TGCAGTGTTCATAATAGGGGGGAGCAGTTCTTC. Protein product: CSVHNRGEQFF.